This entry lists 32 T cell receptor beta chains sequenced from one sample in a study of T cell repertoires in cytomegalovirus infection. TCRdb ran MiXCR on the reads and lists one entry per CDR3 protein. The table includes roughly 180,000 distinct CDR3 sequences, 20% to 25% detected once. The antigens for these receptors are not known. The starting material was CD8+ T cells from cultured PBMCs, obtained from culture after CMV antigen stimulation. The receptors come from a human donor in good health (CMV status not recorded). Some clones in this sample may be carry-over from other donors' samples.

The genes are TRBV27 and TRBJ1-5, with TRBD1 as a possible D gene (6 bases). Germline CDR1 reads MNHEY; CDR2 reads SMNVEV (reference sequence). This CDR3 comprises 14 residues. Trimming cost V 5 bases and J 7 bases, with 15 bases left between them. The CDR3 loop is CASSTAGAWQPQHF. The CDR3 DNA follows: TGTGCCAGCAGTACGGCAGGGGCCTGGCAGCCCCAGCATTTT.

The chain joins TRBV7-6 to TRBJ2-5, with D possibly being TRBD1 or TRBD2 (7 bases each). In germline, CDR1 is SGHVS, CDR2 FNYEAQ. The CDR3 spans 16 residues. Trimming took 5 bases from V and 5 from J, leaving 21 bases between them. CDR3 sequence reads: CASSLSRGGAGETQYF. The CDR3 coding sequence is TGTGCCAGCAGCCTAAGCAGGGGGGGGGCTGGCGAGACCCAGTACTTC.

This clonotype was observed a handful of times. This rearrangement joins TRBV7-9 to TRBJ1-4, with D unclear. This CDR3 comprises 15 residues. CDR1 is SEHNR and CDR2 is FQNEAQ in the germline V gene (reference sequence). Trimming stripped 5 bases from V and 3 bases from J, with 13 bases between. The CDR3 loop is CASSLSLGPNEKLFF. The CDR3 DNA sequence: TGTGCCAGCAGCCTATCCCTAGGGCCTAATGAAAAACTGTTTTTT.

This clonotype was found a few times. This chain connects TRBV7-8 to TRBJ1-5; 8 nucleotides match TRBD1. V gave up 5 bases and J gave up 8 bases; unmatched junction bases: 17. The CDR3 consists of 17 residues. The V gene's germline CDR1 is SGHVS and CDR2 FQNEAQ. CDR3 bases: TGTGCCAGCAGCGACCAAGGACAGGGAGGCTGGCTGGAGCCCCAGCATTTT. This sequence encodes CASSDQGQGGWLEPQHF.

The V gene is TRBV12-3 or TRBV12-4, the J gene TRBJ1-2; the D gene is possibly TRBD1 (6 bases). This CDR3 is built from 12 residues. V was pared by 10 bases and J by 1 base, with 10 bases between. CDR3 in amino acids: CATGGDNYGYTF. The DNA for the CDR3 is TGTGCCACCGGGGGCGATAACTATGGCTACACCTTC.

The chain employs TRBV12-3 or TRBV12-4 and TRBJ1-2; D is unclear. The CDR3 extends over 14 amino acids. The V end was cut by 4 bases, the J end by 2 bases, with 11 bases between. The CDR3 nucleotides are TGTGCCAGCAGTTCCAGACTAAGAAACTATGGCTACACCTTC. Its protein product is CASSSRLRNYGYTF.

The chain uses TRBV24-1 and TRBJ2-1; the D gene could be TRBD1 or TRBD2 (5 bases each). Trimming left V 2 bases short and J 4 bases short, with 14 bases between. This CDR3 is built from 16 residues. In germline, CDR1 is KGHDR, CDR2 SFDVKD. For the CDR3, the DNA is TGTGCCACCAGTGATTGGACACTTGGGGGATACAATGAGCAGTTCTTC. It yields the protein CATSDWTLGGYNEQFF.

This clonotype was observed a few times. Here the CDR3 reads CASSSSLDRLPYEQYF. CDR3 bases: TGTGCCAGCAGCTCCTCATTGGACAGGTTACCCTACGAGCAGTACTTC. The chain combines TRBV7-9 with TRBJ2-7; 7 bases map to TRBD1. The ends lost 4 bases at V and 2 bases at J; junction bases unmatched: 11. Per the germline V gene, CDR1 is SEHNR and CDR2 is FQNEAQ (reference sequence). The CDR3 loop spans 16 amino acids.

The sample holds a few counts of this clonotype. The genes are TRBV7-2 and TRBJ2-1; D not certain. The V gene lost 5 bases and the J gene lost 4 bases, with 15 bases spanning the gap. CDR1 is SGHTA and CDR2 is FQGNSA in the germline V gene. CDR3 length: 15 residues. The CDR3 spells CASSISPAAYNEQFF. The CDR3 DNA reads as TGTGCCAGCAGCATTAGCCCCGCAGCATACAATGAGCAGTTCTTC.

This clonotype was seen more than once but under ten times. The chain combines TRBV9 with TRBJ2-3; D unresolved. Germline V gene sequence: CDR1 SGDLS, CDR2 YYNGEE. The CDR3 is 13 residues long. Deletions cut 3 bases from V and 2 bases from J, with 7 bases between. The CDR3 region is CASSEGNTDTQYF. The CDR3 DNA sequence: TGTGCCAGCAGCGAGGGTAACACAGATACGCAGTATTTT.

CDR3 region: CASSLKGLSSTDTQYF. The CDR3 DNA is TGTGCCAGCAGCTTAAAAGGACTGTCTAGCACAGATACGCAGTATTTT. The chain uses TRBV7-9 and TRBJ2-3; possible D gene TRBD2, 5 bases. V lost 2 bases, J lost 0 bases, and 12 bases lay in between. There are 16 residues in the CDR3. Germline V lookup: CDR1 SEHNR, CDR2 FQNEAQ (reference sequence).

This clonotype occurred a few times. V is TRBV29-1 and J is TRBJ2-1, with 7 bases identical to TRBD1. The CDR3 contains 17 residues. The V segment lost 4 bases and the J segment 12 bases; nucleotides outside the gene matches: 24. Germline loops: CDR1 SQVTM, CDR2 ANQGSEA. The CDR3 DNA reads as TGCAGCGTTGTTTCTGCTTTAGAGGACAGGTCTGGTTGGGGGCAGTTCTTC. Translating gives CSVVSALEDRSGWGQFF.

The rearrangement links TRBV27 to TRBJ1-2, with D possibly being TRBD1 (5 bases). The CDR3 is 15 amino acids. V was clipped by 3 bases and J by 6 bases, with 17 bases between them. CDR1 MNHEY and CDR2 SMNVEV come from the germline V gene (reference sequence). CDR3 sequence (DNA): TGTGCCAGCAGTTTTGGCCCTTCCGGGGCGAATGGCTACACCTTC. It yields the protein CASSFGPSGANGYTF.

This clonotype was detected ten times or more. The chain is built from TRBV27 and TRBJ1-2; D might be TRBD1 (6 bases). Germline V gene data show CDR1 as MNHEY and CDR2 as SMNVEV (reference sequence). Between the trimmed V and J ends, which lost 5 bases and 5 bases, there was a span of 18 bases. The CDR3 is 15 amino acids. The CDR3 bases are TGTGCCAGCAGTCCCTGGGGGGCTTACAGATATGGCTACACCTTC. Translation gives CASSPWGAYRYGYTF.

In this sample, this clonotype turned up a few times. The chain employs TRBV7-8 and TRBJ2-7; 7 bases agree with TRBD1. This CDR3 comprises 16 residues. Germline V gives CDR1 SGHVS, CDR2 FQNEAQ. V was clipped by 2 bases and J by 3 bases; unmatched bases: 10. CDR3 sequence: CASSLTLGTEIYEQYF. CDR3 sequence (DNA): TGTGCCAGCAGCTTAACTTTAGGGACAGAAATCTACGAGCAGTACTTC.

This clonotype was counted only a few times. V is TRBV7-6 and J is TRBJ2-2, with D unresolved. V lost 1 base and J 0 bases, leaving 9 bases between the germline ends. CDR1 SGHVS and CDR2 FNYEAQ come from the germline V gene. CDR3 length equals 16 residues. The CDR3 is CASSLEADSNTGELFF. The CDR3 nucleotides read TGTGCCAGCAGCTTAGAGGCGGATTCGAACACCGGGGAGCTGTTTTTT.

This clonotype was seen only a few times. The chain joins TRBV28 to TRBJ2-1; 9 bases line up with TRBD1. Trimming removed 6 bases from V and 7 bases from J; junction bases left unmatched: 13. The CDR3 contains 16 residues. CDR1 MDHEN and CDR2 SYDVKM come from the germline V gene. The CDR3 DNA is TGTGCCAGCAGATCTCCGGGACAGGGTTTGAAAAATGAGCAGTTCTTC. This translates into CASRSPGQGLKNEQFF.

This clonotype was observed a few times. V gene TRBV25-1 combines with J gene TRBJ2-7, with D perhaps TRBD1 (6 bases). The germline CDR1 and CDR2 sequences are MGHDK and SYGVNS. The CDR3 spans 17 residues. V lost 3 bases, J lost 5 bases, and 23 bases lay in between. CDR3 DNA: TGTGCCAGCAGTGACTCCGCGGCAGGGGAGTTTTGGGACGAGCAGTACTTC. Its protein product is CASSDSAAGEFWDEQYF.

This clonotype came up a few times. The chain employs TRBV29-1 and TRBJ2-6, with TRBD1 matching over 7 bases. CDR1 and CDR2 (germline): SQVTM, ANQGSEA. The CDR3 consists of 16 residues. Losses at the gene ends were 7 bases for V and 0 bases for J; bases not matched to a gene: 9. The CDR3 DNA reads as TGCAGCGGTCTCGAGACAGGGACCTCTGGGGCCAACGTCCTGACTTTC. As protein: CSGLETGTSGANVLTF.

This clonotype has just a few counts. V gene TRBV28 combines with J gene TRBJ2-3; 8 nucleotides agree with TRBD1. Germline assignment: CDR1 MDHEN and CDR2 SYDVKM. The CDR3 is 16 residues long. Unmatched junction bases numbered 7, after V lost 3 bases and J lost 2 bases. For the CDR3, the DNA is TGTGCCAGCAGTTTGGTCGCGACAGGGGCCACAGATACGCAGTATTTT. Translated, it gives CASSLVATGATDTQYF.

This rearrangement joins TRBV7-9 to TRBJ1-4; 7 bases align to TRBD1. V was clipped by 5 bases and J by 5 bases; unmatched bases: 5. The germline CDR1 and CDR2 sequences are SEHNR and FQNEAQ (reference sequence). CDR3 size: 14 residues. In nucleotides, the CDR3 is TGTGCCAGCAGCCGGGACAGCGGGAATGAAAAACTGTTTTTT. It specifies CASSRDSGNEKLFF.

This chain links TRBV4-1 with TRBJ2-7; D possibly corresponds to TRBD2 (6 bases). The CDR3 covers 14 residues. The V and J ends lost 4 bases and 2 bases respectively, with 12 bases between them. Germline V gene data show CDR1 as MGHRA and CDR2 as YSYEKL. The CDR3 DNA is TGCGCCAGCAGCCTATCGGGGACTGCCTACGAGCAGTACTTC. This sequence encodes CASSLSGTAYEQYF.

This sequence joins TRBV20-1 and TRBJ2-7; the D is unclear. The V gene's germline CDR1 is DFQATT and CDR2 SNEGSKA (reference sequence). With 3 bases removed from V and 2 bases from J, the gap between germline ends came to 14 bases. This CDR3 spans 14 amino acids. The CDR3 bases are TGCAGTGCTAGTGTTTGGCAGAATCCCTACGAGCAGTACTTC. Protein sequence: CSASVWQNPYEQYF.

This clonotype occurred a few times. This chain uses TRBV28 with TRBJ1-1, with D possibly matching TRBD1 (6 bases). The germline V and J ends were trimmed by 3 bases and 4 bases, with 12 bases remaining between them. The CDR3 spans 14 residues. Germline lookup yields CDR1 MDHEN and CDR2 SYDVKM. CDR3: CASSFGGGSTEAFF. Here the CDR3 DNA reads TGTGCCAGCAGTTTCGGCGGGGGCTCCACTGAAGCTTTCTTT.

This clonotype occurred a few times. The chain employs TRBV20-1 and TRBJ1-2; 7 bases map to TRBD1. V trimming: 3 bases; J trimming: 3 bases; junction bases outside the gene matches: 13. This CDR3 comprises 16 residues. The germline gives CDR1 DFQATT, CDR2 SNEGSKA (reference sequence). CDR3 coding DNA: TGCAGTGCTAGGCTAGAGGGGGCGGATGAGGACTATGGCTACACCTTC. Amino acid sequence: CSARLEGADEDYGYTF.

This chain uses TRBV7-3 with TRBJ2-3; 8 nucleotides align to TRBD2. Trimming cost V 3 bases and J 2 bases; bases outside gene matches: 4. Germline V gene sequence: CDR1 SGHTA, CDR2 FQGTGA. This CDR3 region has 15 residues. The CDR3 region is CASSFGTRYTDTQYF. DNA of the CDR3: TGTGCCAGCAGCTTCGGGACTAGATACACAGATACGCAGTATTTT.

The V and J genes are TRBV7-2 and TRBJ2-1; no reliable D call. The CDR3 has 19 amino acids. CDR1 is SGHTA and CDR2 is FQGNSA in the germline V gene. V dropped 3 bases and J dropped 0 bases, with 21 bases sitting between them. The CDR3 nucleotides are TGTGCCAGCAGCTTCCCCATAGACGACGACTCTGGCTCCTACAATGAGCAGTTCTTC. Protein sequence: CASSFPIDDDSGSYNEQFF.

V gene TRBV6-2 or TRBV6-3 combines with J gene TRBJ1-5; 7 bases are a match to TRBD1. The CDR3 runs to 16 residues. CDR1 is MNHEY, CDR2 SVGEGT, per germline. V gave up 4 bases and J gave up 4 bases; unmatched junction bases: 10. CDR3 protein: CASSSPDRDTNQPQHF. CDR3 in DNA: TGTGCCAGCAGTTCGCCCGACAGGGATACTAATCAGCCCCAGCATTTT.

The chain employs TRBV27 and TRBJ1-1; the D gene is possibly TRBD1 (5 bases). The CDR3 covers 13 residues. V was cut by 4 bases and J by 8 bases, with 14 bases left in between. The germline gives CDR1 MNHEY, CDR2 SMNVEV (reference sequence). CDR3 sequence reads: CASSYSGGAEAFF. As DNA, the CDR3 is TGTGCCAGCAGTTATTCCGGTGGGGCCGAAGCTTTCTTT.

This chain links TRBV6-5 with TRBJ2-4; D might be TRBD1 or TRBD2, each matching 5 bases. The V end was cut by 4 bases, the J end by 3 bases, with 22 bases between. The CDR3 is 18 amino acids. Germline V gene lookup returns CDR1 MNHEY and CDR2 SVGAGI. This CDR3 reads CASSSHTTGALGKNIQYF. DNA for the CDR3: TGTGCCAGCAGTTCTCATACCACCGGGGCTCTGGGCAAAAACATTCAGTACTTC.

This rearrangement joins TRBV7-9 to TRBJ2-7; 8 bases are a match to TRBD1. The CDR3 has 16 amino acids. Germline CDR1 and CDR2: SEHNR and FQNEAQ (reference sequence). V gave up 5 bases and J gave up 0 bases; unmatched junction bases: 9. CDR3 residues: CASSPRGDRSSYEQYF. The CDR3 DNA sequence: TGTGCCAGCAGCCCCAGGGGGGACAGGTCCTCCTACGAGCAGTACTTC.

This clonotype was found a few times. The V gene is TRBV7-2, the J gene TRBJ2-2, with 11 bases that match TRBD1. This CDR3 contains 17 residues. V shed 4 bases, J shed 4 bases, and the junction held 8 bases outside the gene matches. Germline CDR1 reads SGHTA; CDR2 reads FQGNSA. The CDR3 DNA reads as TGTGCCAGCAGCTCCAACTCTGGGACAGGGGGCACCGGGGAGCTGTTTTTT. Translating it yields CASSSNSGTGGTGELFF.